Listed here are 23 T cell receptor beta chains from one sample, sequenced in a study of blood T cells in healthy people across ages. PCR was performed a second time for about 7 to 12 cycles using a sample-barcoded 5' primer and a J-beta primer mix. MiXCR was run by TCRdb on the 5' RACE reads, yielding one entry per CDR3 protein. The table includes approximately 940,000 distinct CDR3 sequences, 40% to 60% detected once. The sample taken for sequencing was blood. These receptor sequences come from a man aged 25 to 40 in good health.

V is TRBV28 and J is TRBJ1-6; D unresolved. The germline V and J ends were trimmed by 2 bases and 10 bases, with 15 bases remaining between them. Germline V gene data show CDR1 as MDHEN and CDR2 as SYDVKM. The CDR3 has 15 amino acids. CDR3 region: CASSLGGQTGSPLHF. CDR3 DNA: TGTGCCAGCAGTTTAGGAGGGCAAACGGGGTCACCCCTCCACTTT.

This rearrangement joins TRBV3-1 to TRBJ2-1; perhaps TRBD2 as D (7 bases). Trimming stripped 3 bases from V and 3 bases from J, with 9 bases between. CDR1 is LGHDT and CDR2 is YNNKEL in the germline V gene (reference sequence). The CDR3 is 14 residues long. CDR3 nucleotides: TGTGCCAGCAGCCAGCGGGGGCGCTACAATGAGCAGTTCTTC. Protein sequence: CASSQRGRYNEQFF.

This clonotype has a single count. One junction end disagrees with the germline gene, perhaps due to a read error. This sequence joins TRBV2 and TRBJ2-3; 11 nucleotides match TRBD2. This CDR3 spans 16 amino acids. CDR1 and CDR2 (germline): SNHLY, FYNNEI. Here the CDR3 reads CASSPIGLAGGDMQYF. In DNA form, the CDR3 reads TGTGCCAGCAGTCCGATCGGCCTAGCGGGGGGTGATATGCAGTATTTT.

Only a few counts were recorded for this clonotype. This chain uses TRBV7-2 with TRBJ2-7; D call uncertain. This CDR3 comprises 11 residues. CDR1 and CDR2 from the germline V gene are SGHTA and FQGNSA. Trimming stripped 7 bases from V and 4 bases from J, with 8 bases between. The CDR3 sequence: CASMERYEQYF. In DNA form, the CDR3 reads TGTGCCAGCATGGAGAGGTACGAGCAGTACTTC. The complete variable domain, with remaining parts taken from reference TRBV7-2 and TRBJ2-7, reads GAGVSQSPSNKVTEKGKDVELRCDPISGHTALYWYRQSLGQGLEFLIYFQGNSAPDKSGLPSDRFSAERTGGSVSTLTIQRTQQEDSAVYLCASMERYEQYFGPGTRLTVT.

This clonotype was counted between two and nine times. The rearrangement joins TRBV7-9 to TRBJ2-5; D gene unclear. The CDR3 extends over 14 amino acids. Trimming removed 1 base from V and 7 bases from J, with 13 bases in between. Germline V gives CDR1 SEHNR, CDR2 FQNEAQ (reference sequence). The CDR3 DNA sequence: TGTGCCAGCAGCTTAGAAGGAGCCCGGTTGACCCAGTACTTC. This codes for CASSLEGARLTQYF.

The rearrangement links TRBV3-1 to TRBJ2-1; 12 positions agree with TRBD2. J was trimmed by 4 bases and V by 1 base; bases with no gene match: 5. The germline V gene has CDR1 LGHDT and CDR2 YNNKEL (reference sequence). The CDR3 length is 17 residues. This CDR3 is CASSQARTSGTYNEQFF. Written as DNA, the CDR3 is TGTGCCAGCAGCCAAGCCCGGACTAGCGGGACTTACAATGAGCAGTTCTTC.

This clonotype was recorded once. The rearrangement links TRBV5-4 to TRBJ2-3; no definite D call. This CDR3 comprises 14 residues. The germline V gene encodes CDR1 SGHNT and CDR2 YYREEE (reference sequence). V lost 2 bases and J 3 bases, leaving 10 bases between the germline ends. In nucleotides, the CDR3 is TGTGCCAGCAGCTTCTCTCGCGAAACAGATACGCAGTATTTT. This encodes CASSFSRETDTQYF.

This chain uses TRBV6-5 with TRBJ1-6, with TRBD1 matching over 7 bases. This CDR3 is 15 amino acids long. Germline CDR1 and CDR2: MNHEY and SVGAGI. V lost 3 bases, J lost 8 bases, and 7 bases stayed unmatched. CDR3 amino acids: CASSYGDRDYSPLHF. Here the CDR3 DNA reads TGTGCCAGCAGTTATGGCGACAGGGATTATTCACCCCTCCACTTT.

The genes are TRBV12-5 and TRBJ2-2, with 10 bases fitting TRBD1. CDR3 length equals 14 residues. Germline V lookup: CDR1 LGHNT, CDR2 FRNRAP. V lost 6 bases and J lost 6; bases outside the gene matches: 4. The CDR3 spells CASGGTGEAGELFF. Here the CDR3 DNA reads TGTGCTAGTGGAGGGACAGGGGAGGCCGGGGAGCTGTTTTTT. Supplemented by reference TRBV12-5 and TRBJ2-2, the full variable domain reads DARVTQTPRHKVTEMGQEVTMRCQPILGHNTVFWYRQTMMQGLELLAYFRNRAPLDDSGMPKDRFSAEMPDATLATLKIQPSEPRDSAVYFCASGGTGEAGELFFGEGSRLTVL.

This CDR3 is CSARDPLGSQETQYF. The CDR3 coding sequence is TGCAGTGCTAGGGACCCGCTAGGTTCGCAAGAGACCCAGTACTTC. The chain couples TRBV20-1 to TRBJ2-5; D remains unclear. Trimming cost V 3 bases and J 2 bases, with 16 bases left between them. Germline-derived CDR1 and CDR2 are DFQATT and SNEGSKA (reference sequence). The CDR3 sequence is 15 residues long.

This clonotype was counted ten times or more. J is TRBJ1-2 and V is TRBV7-2; D is unresolved. The CDR3 is 15 residues long. V lost 5 bases, J lost 0 bases, and 13 bases lay in between. Germline CDR1 reads SGHTA; CDR2 reads FQGNSA. CDR3 in amino acids: CASSPSPLANYGYTF. CDR3 nucleotide sequence: TGTGCCAGCAGCCCAAGCCCGTTAGCTAACTATGGCTACACCTTC.

CDR3 sequence: CASSQTLSSYNEQFF. The CDR3 nucleotides read TGCGCCAGCAGCCAAACACTGAGCTCCTACAATGAGCAGTTCTTC. The chain links TRBV4-1 to TRBJ2-1; D is ambiguous. The CDR3 loop spans 15 amino acids. V was trimmed by 2 bases and J by 0 bases, leaving 8 bases between them. Germline V gives CDR1 MGHRA, CDR2 YSYEKL.

Details on this clonotype: This may come from a read error, since a much larger clone is one base off. V gene TRBV4-2 combines with J gene TRBJ2-3, with TRBD2 identical over 8 bases. CDR3 length equals 15 residues. Germline assignment: CDR1 LGHNA and CDR2 YNFKEQ. CDR3 sequence: CTSSPTSGSTDTQYF. For the CDR3, the DNA is TGTACCAGCAGCCCAACTAGCGGTAGCACAGATACGCAGTATTTT.

This rearrangement joins TRBV4-3 to TRBJ1-2; a weak D match, TRBD1 (6 bases). There are 15 residues in the CDR3. The V gene's germline CDR1 is LGHNA and CDR2 YSLEER. Trimming left V 5 bases short and J 1 base short, with 14 bases between. The CDR3 loop reads CASSAGVPNNYGYTF. In DNA form, the CDR3 reads TGCGCCAGCAGCGCAGGGGTCCCAAATAACTATGGCTACACCTTC.

The rearrangement links TRBV7-9 to TRBJ1-1, with 7 positions matching TRBD1. This CDR3 has 14 amino acids. Germline V lookup: CDR1 SEHNR, CDR2 FQNEAQ (reference sequence). The V gene end was trimmed by 3 bases and the J gene end by 1 base; junction bases not matched to a gene: 2. Written as DNA, the CDR3 is TGTGCCAGCAGCTTGGGACAGAAGAACACTGAAGCTTTCTTT. Translating it yields CASSLGQKNTEAFF.

V and J are TRBV28 and TRBJ1-1; D is ambiguous. Trimming left V 6 bases short and J 5 bases short, with 13 bases between. Germline V CDR1 and CDR2: MDHEN, SYDVKM. This CDR3 is 13 amino acids long. The CDR3 sequence is CASRYTGWTEAFF. In DNA, the CDR3 is TGTGCCAGCAGGTACACGGGGTGGACTGAAGCTTTCTTT.

The V gene is TRBV7-2, the J gene TRBJ1-6; weak D call: TRBD1 (6 bases). The germline V gene has CDR1 SGHTA and CDR2 FQGNSA. CDR3 length: 15 amino acids. V lost 2 bases to trimming and J lost 2 bases, with 7 bases between them. DNA for the CDR3: TGTGCCAGCAGCTTATCAGGGGCCTATAATTCACCCCTCCACTTT. This encodes CASSLSGAYNSPLHF. The full variable domain, rest sourced from reference TRBV7-2 and TRBJ1-6, is GAGVSQSPSNKVTEKGKDVELRCDPISGHTALYWYRQSLGQGLEFLIYFQGNSAPDKSGLPSDRFSAERTGGSVSTLTIQRTQQEDSAVYLCASSLSGAYNSPLHFGNGTRLTVT.

The rearrangement joins TRBV3-1 to TRBJ1-2; possible D gene TRBD1, 5 bases. Trimming took off 3 bases at V and 7 bases at J, with 15 bases between the two ends. The germline V gene encodes CDR1 LGHDT and CDR2 YNNKEL (reference sequence). The CDR3 has 14 amino acids. The CDR3 bases are TGTGCCAGCAGCCACGATCGGGGGTCGAGTGGCTACACCTTC. Amino acids: CASSHDRGSSGYTF.

At least ten counts were recorded for this clonotype. This chain links TRBV2 with TRBJ2-1, with 10 bases identical to TRBD2. The CDR3 runs 14 residues. V lost 11 bases, J lost 8 bases, and 12 bases stayed unmatched. The germline CDR1 and CDR2 sequences are SNHLY and FYNNEI. CDR3: CASSLAGDQDEQFF. In DNA, the CDR3 is TGTGCCTCCTCCCTAGCGGGGGATCAAGATGAGCAGTTCTTC.

The genes are TRBV27 and TRBJ2-1, with D uncertain. Deletions cut 4 bases from V and 7 bases from J, with 8 bases between. This CDR3 is 12 amino acids long. CDR1 MNHEY and CDR2 SMNVEV come from the germline V gene (reference sequence). CDR3 protein: CASSSHGNEQFF. CDR3 DNA: TGTGCCAGCAGTTCCCACGGGAATGAGCAGTTCTTC.

The CDR3 region is CASSFEGQLNYGYTF. The CDR3 bases are TGCGCCAGCAGCTTCGAAGGCCAGCTCAACTATGGCTACACCTTC. The rearrangement links TRBV5-1 to TRBJ1-2; D gene unclear. The CDR3 extends over 15 amino acids. V was trimmed by 2 bases and J by 2 bases, leaving 13 bases between them. Per germline, CDR1 SGHRS and CDR2 YFSETQ.

The CDR3: CAWSPSNEQFF. The CDR3 nucleotides read TGTGCCTGGAGCCCAAGTAATGAGCAGTTCTTC. The V gene is TRBV30, the J gene TRBJ2-1; D call uncertain. The germline V gene encodes CDR1 GTSNPN and CDR2 SVGIG (reference sequence). The germline V and J ends were trimmed by 3 bases and 7 bases, with 7 bases remaining between them. The CDR3 spans 11 residues. The full variable domain, with the rest looked up from reference TRBV30 and TRBJ2-1, is SQTIHQWPATLVQPVGSPLSLECTVEGTSNPNLYWYRQAAGRGLQLLFYSVGIGQISSEVPQNLSASRPQDRQFILSSKKLLLSDSGFYLCAWSPSNEQFFGPGTRLTVL.

A few counts support this clonotype. The chain employs TRBV28 and TRBJ2-5; 8 positions agree with TRBD1. The DNA end lines up better with TRBJ2-7; the J call may be wrong. The CDR3 loop spans 14 amino acids. Germline values: CDR1 MDHEN, CDR2 SYDVKM. CDR3 nucleotide sequence: TGTGCCAGCCGTCCCGAGACAGGGGTCCACGAGCAGTACTTC. This sequence encodes CASRPETGVHEQYF.